These 12 T cell receptor beta chains share one sample of origin, sequenced in a study of blood T cells in healthy people across ages. A sample-barcoded 5' primer and a J-beta primer mix were used in a second PCR of about 7 to 12 cycles. TCRdb ran MiXCR on the 5' RACE reads and lists one entry per CDR3 protein. The sample consists of 980,000 or so distinct CDR3 sequences, around 46% of them appearing once. Specimen: blood. These TCRs come from a young man in good health.

The J gene is TRBJ2-1, the V gene TRBV27, with 8 positions matching TRBD1. CDR1 is MNHEY, CDR2 SMNVEV, per germline (reference sequence). There are 14 residues in the CDR3. V lost 5 bases to trimming and J lost 7 bases; unmatched junction nucleotides: 7. Here the CDR3 reads CASSVGQVKNEQFF. The CDR3 bases are TGTGCCAGCAGTGTGGGACAGGTGAAAAATGAGCAGTTCTTC.

The genes are TRBV7-9 and TRBJ2-4; no definite D call. The CDR3 is made up of 17 amino acids. The ends were cut back, 1 base at V and 3 bases at J, with 16 bases in the middle. Germline V CDR1 and CDR2: SEHNR, FQNEAQ (reference sequence). The CDR3 DNA sequence: TGTGCCAGCAGCTTAGACGGGTACGCAGCAAACAAAAACATTCAGTACTTC. This gives the protein CASSLDGYAANKNIQYF. Using reference TRBV7-9 and TRBJ2-4 for the parts outside the CDR3, the full variable domain is DTGVSQNPRHKITKRGQNVTFRCDPISEHNRLYWYRQTLGQGPEFLTYFQNEAQLEKSRLLSDRFSAERPKGSFSTLEIQRTEQGDSAMYLCASSLDGYAANKNIQYFGAGTRLSVL.

This chain joins TRBV20-1 and TRBJ1-2; 7 bases agree with TRBD1. Trimming cost V 6 bases and J 6 bases; bases outside gene matches: 13. CDR1 and CDR2 (germline): DFQATT, SNEGSKA (reference sequence). The CDR3 totals 14 residues. This chain's CDR3 is CSATLGGPFDGYTF. DNA of the CDR3: TGCAGTGCAACGCTAGGGGGCCCCTTCGATGGCTACACCTTC.

The chain is built from TRBV6-1 and TRBJ2-1, with unresolved D. The end of the DNA is better explained by TRBJ2-7, so the J call may be wrong. Germline-derived CDR1 and CDR2 are MNHNS and SASEGT. The CDR3 has 13 amino acids. CDR3 loop: CASSEYSLNEQYF. The CDR3 coding sequence is TGTGCCAGCAGTGAATACAGCCTCAATGAGCAGTACTTC.

This clonotype has only a few counts. The rearrangement uses TRBV15 and TRBJ2-4; TRBD1 agrees at 11 bases. CDR3 length: 16 amino acids. Germline V gene data show CDR1 as LNHNV and CDR2 as YYDKDF (reference sequence). J lost 5 bases, V lost 5 bases, and 8 bases had no gene match. This CDR3 reads CATSRGQGAGENIQYF. In DNA, the CDR3 is TGTGCCACCAGCCGCGGACAGGGGGCCGGCGAAAACATTCAGTACTTC.

Concerning this clonotype: One junction end disagrees with the germline gene, perhaps due to a read error. This chain joins TRBV2 and TRBJ2-5, with 8 nucleotides matching TRBD1. This CDR3 is 13 amino acids long. Germline loops: CDR1 SNHLY, CDR2 FYNNEI. The CDR3 is CASLKDREKTRYF. DNA for the CDR3: TGTGCCAGCCTAAAGGACAGGGAGAAGACCCGGTACTTC.

The J gene is TRBJ2-7, the V gene TRBV5-6; D is ambiguous. The V gene's germline CDR1 is SGHDT and CDR2 YYEEEE. V was trimmed by 2 bases and J by 5 bases, leaving 8 bases between them. The CDR3 covers 12 residues. CDR3 sequence (DNA): TGTGCCAGCAGCTTCCTAACCGACGAGCAGTACTTC. This encodes CASSFLTDEQYF.

This clonotype turned up a few times. This chain connects TRBV5-1 to TRBJ1-1; D uncertain. V was pared by 4 bases and J by 5 bases, with 12 bases between. The CDR3 runs to 13 residues. CDR1 is SGHRS, CDR2 YFSETQ, per germline. CDR3: CASSNPPETEAFF. The CDR3 nucleotides read TGCGCCAGCAGCAACCCGCCAGAGACTGAAGCTTTCTTT.

This clonotype showed up just a few times. CDR3 loop: CASSYYATLRAGENEQFF. The DNA of the CDR3 is TGTGCCAGCAGTTACTATGCCACTCTCCGGGCAGGGGAGAATGAGCAGTTCTTC. The gene calls are TRBV6-5 and TRBJ2-1; the D gene is possibly TRBD1 (6 bases). With 1 base removed from V and 7 bases from J, the gap between germline ends came to 23 bases. The CDR3 runs 18 residues. Germline-derived CDR1 and CDR2 are MNHEY and SVGAGI.

The rearrangement links TRBV7-2 to TRBJ2-1; a weak D match, TRBD2 (6 bases). CDR3 size: 15 residues. The V end lost 3 bases, the J end lost 5 bases, and 14 bases lay between the germline ends. The germline V gene encodes CDR1 SGHTA and CDR2 FQGNSA. The CDR3, as DNA: TGTGCCAGCAGCTTCGGCTCTAGCGCGCACAATGAGCAGTTCTTC. Protein sequence: CASSFGSSAHNEQFF.

V gene TRBV7-9 combines with J gene TRBJ1-5; the D is unclear. The CDR3 runs to 12 residues. CDR1 is SEHNR and CDR2 is FQNEAQ in the germline V gene (reference sequence). V lost 3 bases and J 7 bases, leaving 7 bases between the germline ends. For the CDR3, the DNA is TGTGCCAGCAGCTTTACCGAGCAGCCCCAGCATTTT. Its translation is CASSFTEQPQHF.

The genes are TRBV2 and TRBJ1-6, with 12 bases identical to TRBD1. Germline CDR1 and CDR2: SNHLY and FYNNEI. This CDR3 contains 14 residues. V dropped 10 bases and J dropped 8; count of bases not matched to a gene: 6. CDR3 amino acids: CAILGQGADSPLHF. CDR3 nucleotides: TGTGCCATCCTGGGACAGGGGGCTGATTCACCCCTCCACTTT.